The TCR beta chain under discussion was sequenced for a study of CD8 T cells in ankylosing spondylitis. This clonotype has just one count. Germline is not matched at one junction end, which may reflect a read error. For TCR beta, libraries came from quantitative 5'-RACE with molecular barcodes. TCRdb re-called the 5' RACE reads with MiXCR, one entry per CDR3 protein. The table records some 240,000 distinct CDR3 sequences, 18% of them present only once. The sequencing sample was made of blood, either unsorted or a sorted T cell fraction (not recorded which). The clonotype originates from a male donor with ankylosing spondylitis or in good health (not recorded which).

DNA of the CDR3: TGTGCCAGCAGTGAGCAGCCCCAGGGGAACACTAAAGCTTTCTTT. This sequence encodes CASSEQPQGNTKAFF. This chain links TRBV6-1 with TRBJ1-1, with D tentatively TRBD1 (6 bases). The germline V gene encodes CDR1 MNHNS and CDR2 SASEGT. This CDR3 is 15 amino acids long.